One and the same sample provided the 27 T cell receptor beta chains below, sequenced in a study of blood T cell repertoires in COVID-19. Method: immunoSEQ multiplex PCR; TCRdb's copy keeps in-frame clones and lacks some. The sample includes 85,000 to 100,000 clones, 70% to 85% of them seen just once. Sequencing was carried out using peripheral blood. All receptors derive from an older woman with acute or convalescent COVID-19.

The chain employs TRBV24-1 and TRBJ2-3, with D perhaps matching TRBD2 (5 bases). The CDR3 spans 16 residues. V lost 3 bases and J 0 bases, leaving 12 bases between the germline ends. Germline assignment: CDR1 KGHDR and CDR2 SFDVKD. CDR3 nucleotide sequence: TGTGCCACCAGTGATCCCCCTGGCGGGAGCACAGATACGCAGTATTTT. Translated, it gives CATSDPPGGSTDTQYF.

The chain combines TRBV29-1 with TRBJ1-1, with no clear D. Germline V gene data show CDR1 as SQVTM and CDR2 as ANQGSEA. The CDR3 is made up of 13 amino acids. Trimming removed 4 bases at V and 1 base at J, with 10 bases between. CDR3 loop: CSVVPTRNTEAFF. CDR3 DNA: TGCAGCGTTGTCCCCACACGGAACACTGAAGCTTTCTTT.

J is TRBJ1-5 and V is TRBV27; TRBD1 matches 8 bases. Germline V lookup: CDR1 MNHEY, CDR2 SMNVEV (reference sequence). Trimming at V came to 5 bases and at J to 6 bases, leaving 12 bases not matched to a gene. The CDR3 is 16 residues long. CDR3 in amino acids: CASSVRQGTPLQPQHF. In DNA form, the CDR3 reads TGTGCCAGCAGTGTGAGACAGGGGACCCCCCTTCAGCCCCAGCATTTT.

V usage is TRBV5-6 and J usage is TRBJ1-6, with D perhaps TRBD1 (6 bases). This CDR3 spans 15 amino acids. Trimming stripped 4 bases from V and 6 bases from J, with 14 bases between. Per the germline V gene, CDR1 is SGHDT and CDR2 is YYEEEE. The CDR3 spells CASSPRPGVNSPLHF. DNA for the CDR3: TGTGCCAGCAGCCCTCGGCCAGGGGTTAATTCACCCCTCCACTTT.

The J gene is TRBJ2-5, the V gene TRBV11-2; D is perhaps TRBD2 (6 bases). Germline V gene data show CDR1 as SGHAT and CDR2 as FQNNGV. V lost 2 bases, J lost 5 bases, and 12 bases lay in between. This CDR3 region has 14 residues. The CDR3 is CASSLTRLEETQYF. The DNA of the CDR3 is TGTGCCAGCAGCTTAACGCGACTAGAGGAGACCCAGTACTTC.

This clone showed up just once. The chain is built from TRBV20-1 and TRBJ1-5, with a tentative D call TRBD1 (5 bases). Per germline, CDR1 DFQATT and CDR2 SNEGSKA (reference sequence). Between the trimmed V and J ends, which lost 3 bases and 3 bases, there was a span of 9 bases. The CDR3 length is 13 residues. Here the CDR3 reads CSASGGANQPQHF. DNA of the CDR3: TGCAGTGCTAGTGGCGGGGCCAATCAGCCCCAGCATTTT.

This clone was counted once. The rearrangement joins TRBV7-9 to TRBJ1-4; 8 bases are a match to TRBD1. Germline trimming cut 5 bases from V and 1 base from J; bases unmatched to any gene: 6. The CDR3 length is 16 residues. Per germline, CDR1 SEHNR and CDR2 FQNEAQ (reference sequence). The CDR3 sequence is CASSPRTGLTNEKLFF. CDR3 bases: TGTGCCAGCAGCCCGAGGACAGGGCTAACTAATGAAAAACTGTTTTTT.

The rearrangement uses TRBV19 and TRBJ1-1; 8 bases fit TRBD1. Germline CDR1 is LNHDA and CDR2 is SQIVND (reference sequence). Germline trimming cut 6 bases from V and 0 bases from J; bases unmatched to any gene: 3. The length of the CDR3 is 14 residues. The CDR3 coding sequence is TGTGCCAGTAGACCGACAGGGGTGAACACTGAAGCTTTCTTT. This encodes CASRPTGVNTEAFF.

This sequence joins TRBV11-2 and TRBJ2-5; D uncertain. V was trimmed by 9 bases and J by 13 bases, leaving 12 bases between them. CDR1 SGHAT and CDR2 FQNNGV come from the germline V gene. This CDR3 contains 9 residues. DNA for the CDR3: TGTGCCAGGACGGATTCGGGGTACTTC. Amino acid sequence: CARTDSGYF.

In its sample, this clone was seen a few times. The V and J genes are TRBV2 and TRBJ1-5; D gene ambiguous. Trimming took 3 bases from V and 5 from J, leaving 14 bases between them. Germline lookup yields CDR1 SNHLY and CDR2 FYNNEI. There are 15 residues in the CDR3. In DNA, the CDR3 is TGTGCCAGCAGTGATAGAAGTCGGGTCCATCAGCCCCAGCATTTT. The encoded protein is CASSDRSRVHQPQHF.

This clone was seen just once. This chain joins TRBV5-1 and TRBJ2-3; 7 bases match TRBD2. The CDR3 sequence is 16 residues long. The ends lost 3 bases at V and 0 bases at J; junction bases unmatched: 7. From germline, CDR1 is SGHRS and CDR2 YFSETQ. CDR3: CASSSGGTSSTDTQYF. CDR3 DNA: TGCGCCAGCAGCTCCGGGGGGACTTCAAGCACAGATACGCAGTATTTT.

This chain joins TRBV5-6 and TRBJ2-5; D perhaps matches TRBD2 (6 bases). Per germline, CDR1 SGHDT and CDR2 YYEEEE. V was cut by 1 base and J by 5 bases, with 12 bases left in between. CDR3 length: 14 residues. CDR3 protein: CASSLRAGRETQYF. DNA of the CDR3: TGTGCCAGCAGCTTGAGGGCAGGGAGGGAGACCCAGTACTTC.

The chain has TRBV6-5 and TRBJ1-3; 8 nucleotides line up with TRBD1. The length of the CDR3 is 14 residues. CDR1 is MNHEY and CDR2 is SVGAGI in the germline V gene. J lost 2 bases, V lost 6 bases, and 3 bases had no gene match. The CDR3 is CASRETGAGNTIYF. The CDR3 DNA reads as TGTGCCAGCAGGGAGACAGGGGCTGGAAACACCATATATTTT.

This clone is classed as medium-sized. The genes are TRBV19 and TRBJ2-7; 8 bases are a match to TRBD1. The CDR3 loop spans 14 amino acids. The germline V gene encodes CDR1 LNHDA and CDR2 SQIVND (reference sequence). V gave up 6 bases and J gave up 3 bases; unmatched junction bases: 7. The CDR3 DNA is TGTGCCAGTAGCAGGGGGCTAGAACGCTACGAGCAGTACTTC. Amino acid sequence: CASSRGLERYEQYF.

V gene TRBV28 combines with J gene TRBJ1-4; tentative D call: TRBD1 (5 bases). V lost 6 bases and J 0 bases, leaving 14 bases between the germline ends. The CDR3 runs 16 residues. CDR1 is MDHEN and CDR2 is SYDVKM in the germline V gene. The CDR3 DNA is TGTGCCAGCAGGTCCAGACAGTTCGCAACTAATGAAAAACTGTTTTTT. It codes for CASRSRQFATNEKLFF.

The chain joins TRBV11-3 to TRBJ2-2, with 11 bases aligning to TRBD2. The germline V gene encodes CDR1 SGHNT and CDR2 YENEEA. The ends lost 4 bases at V and 5 bases at J; junction bases unmatched: 6. The CDR3 runs 16 residues. The CDR3 here is CASSSGTSGATGELFF. The CDR3 DNA follows: TGTGCCAGCAGCTCAGGGACTAGCGGTGCTACCGGGGAGCTGTTTTTT.

This clone has just a few counts. The chain joins TRBV19 to TRBJ1-2, with D uncertain. Trimming cost V 6 bases and J 4 bases, with 18 bases left between them. The germline gives CDR1 LNHDA, CDR2 SQIVND (reference sequence). The CDR3 consists of 15 residues. DNA of the CDR3: TGTGCCAGTAGAGTCGGAGCCAGCTACTCCTATGGCTACACCTTC. Protein sequence: CASRVGASYSYGYTF.

The V and J genes are TRBV5-1 and TRBJ1-2, with TRBD1 identical over 7 bases. The CDR3 is 14 amino acids. The J segment lost 7 bases and the V segment lost 3 bases, leaving 9 bases of the junction unmatched. Germline V gene lookup returns CDR1 SGHRS and CDR2 YFSETQ. CDR3 loop: CASSSRQGTGGYTF. CDR3 bases: TGCGCCAGCAGCTCCCGACAGGGAACCGGTGGCTACACCTTC.

The chain has TRBV2 and TRBJ1-4, with D possibly TRBD1 on 5 matching bases. V was clipped by 7 bases and J by 3 bases, with 15 bases between them. Per the germline V gene, CDR1 is SNHLY and CDR2 is FYNNEI. The CDR3 extends over 15 amino acids. The CDR3 DNA follows: TGTGCCAGCACCGGAGGGGAATCCCCTAATGAAAAACTGTTTTTT. Amino acid sequence: CASTGGESPNEKLFF.

This chain links TRBV19 with TRBJ1-2, with TRBD1 as a possible D gene (5 bases). The CDR3 sequence is 13 residues long. V was cut by 3 bases and J by 7 bases, with 12 bases left in between. The V gene's germline CDR1 is LNHDA and CDR2 SQIVND (reference sequence). CDR3 in DNA: TGTGCCAGTAGTATGGGTCAGGGCGGTGGCTACACCTTC. The encoded protein is CASSMGQGGGYTF.

The chain couples TRBV10-3 to TRBJ1-1; D is possibly TRBD1 (6 bases). The CDR3 has 14 residues. Germline lookup yields CDR1 ENHRY and CDR2 SYGVKD. Trimming took 5 bases from V and 0 from J, leaving 10 bases between them. The CDR3 coding sequence is TGTGCCATCAGTCAGGGGCGCCTGAACACTGAAGCTTTCTTT. Amino acids: CAISQGRLNTEAFF.

The chain joins TRBV5-1 to TRBJ1-5, with 9 bases lining up with TRBD1. The CDR3 is 15 residues long. Germline assignment: CDR1 SGHRS and CDR2 YFSETQ. V lost 3 bases to trimming and J lost 4 bases; unmatched junction nucleotides: 5. As DNA, the CDR3 is TGCGCCAGCAGCTGGGGGGACAGGGAAAATCAGCCCCAGCATTTT. Protein: CASSWGDRENQPQHF. The full variable domain, with the rest looked up from reference TRBV5-1 and TRBJ1-5, is KAGVTQTPRYLIKTRGQQVTLSCSPISGHRSVSWYQQTPGQGLQFLFEYFSETQRNKGNFPGRFSGRQFSNSRSEMNVSTLELGDSALYLCASSWGDRENQPQHFGDGTRLSIL.

J is TRBJ1-1 and V is TRBV6-5; possible D gene TRBD1, 6 bases. V was clipped by 1 base and J by 1 base, with 13 bases between them. Germline assignment: CDR1 MNHEY and CDR2 SVGAGI. This CDR3 contains 16 residues. The CDR3 region has the DNA TGTGCCAGCAGTTACTTATCGGGACACGCGAACACTGAAGCTTTCTTT. Protein sequence: CASSYLSGHANTEAFF.

The rearrangement links TRBV5-1 to TRBJ2-2; D perhaps matches TRBD2 (5 bases). This CDR3 has 16 amino acids. Trimming removed 0 bases from V and 3 bases from J, with 12 bases in between. Germline values: CDR1 SGHRS, CDR2 YFSETQ. CDR3 sequence (DNA): TGCGCCAGCAGCTTGGGGACGAAGGACTACACCGGGGAGCTGTTTTTT. This sequence encodes CASSLGTKDYTGELFF.

A single count supports this clone. The chain recombines TRBV28 with TRBJ1-5, with 8 bases that match TRBD1. CDR1 is MDHEN and CDR2 is SYDVKM in the germline V gene. With 6 bases clipped from V and 6 bases from J, the junction kept 7 bases outside the gene matches. The CDR3 runs to 14 residues. CDR3 amino acids: CASRPSGGGQPQHF. Here the CDR3 DNA reads TGTGCCAGCAGACCTTCAGGGGGCGGTCAGCCCCAGCATTTT.

CDR3 sequence (DNA): TGTGCCAGCAGCTCACTACATAGCACAGATACGCAGTATTTT. It specifies CASSSLHSTDTQYF. The chain couples TRBV7-2 to TRBJ2-3; no firm D call. CDR1 and CDR2 from the germline V gene are SGHTA and FQGNSA. This CDR3 contains 14 residues. V was trimmed by 4 bases and J by 0 bases, leaving 8 bases between them.

This rearrangement joins TRBV7-9 to TRBJ1-6; D possibly corresponds to TRBD1 (5 bases). Per germline, CDR1 SEHNR and CDR2 FQNEAQ (reference sequence). V was shortened by 6 bases and J by 7 bases, with 19 bases between the two germline ends. This CDR3 contains 16 residues. DNA for the CDR3: TGTGCCAGCAGAGCCCTCCGCCAGGGCTACAATTCACCCCTCCACTTT. The encoded protein is CASRALRQGYNSPLHF. The full variable domain, with the rest looked up from reference TRBV7-9 and TRBJ1-6, is DTGVSQNPRHKITKRGQNVTFRCDPISEHNRLYWYRQTLGQGPEFLTYFQNEAQLEKSRLLSDRFSAERPKGSFSTLEIQRTEQGDSAMYLCASRALRQGYNSPLHFGNGTRLTVT.